This T cell receptor beta chain was observed in a study of OX40 agonist ivuxolimab in advanced cancers. This clone has just one count. TCRdb's table, derived via immunoSEQ multiplex PCR, lists solely in-frame clones and lacks some. The repertoire includes roughly 89,000 clones, 86% of them detected once, and 6.5% sits in the top ten. This CDR3 contains 17 residues. The V and J ends lost 5 bases and 1 base respectively, with 17 bases between them. The V gene's germline CDR1 is MNHEY and CDR2 SMNVEV (reference sequence). The genes are TRBV27 and TRBJ2-2; D perhaps matches TRBD1 (5 bases). The sample was CD4+ or CD8+ T cells sorted from blood, taken in a trial of the OX40 agonist ivuxolimab. The receptor was isolated from an adult with an advanced solid tumor such as melanoma, head and neck, liver or kidney cancer. CDR3 in DNA: TGTGCCAGCAGTCCCCTCGAAGGGGCGTTGAACACCGGGGAGCTGTTTTTT. Amino acids: CASSPLEGALNTGELFF.